The 9 T cell receptor beta chains below were found in one sample sequenced in a study of PD-L1 blockade in urothelial cancer. The assay was immunoSEQ multiplex PCR, and TCRdb's table has in-frame clones only and misses some. The data show tens of thousands of clones, roughly four fifths seen once. The sequencing here drew on PBMCs, taken around atezolizumab (anti-PD-L1) treatment. The receptors originated from a man aged 70 or older with urothelial cancer.

The rearrangement uses TRBV7-9 and TRBJ1-1; TRBD1 might be the D (6 bases). Germline V gene lookup returns CDR1 SEHNR and CDR2 FQNEAQ (reference sequence). V lost 4 bases and J 6 bases, leaving 18 bases between the germline ends. This CDR3 spans 15 amino acids. CDR3 DNA: TGTGCCAGCAGCTCCGGCAGGGGTCTGAAATCTGAAGCTTTCTTT. It specifies CASSSGRGLKSEAFF.

The J gene is TRBJ2-7, the V gene TRBV9; 10 nucleotides line up with TRBD1. The CDR3 is made up of 17 amino acids. The V segment lost 4 bases and the J segment 2 bases; nucleotides outside the gene matches: 12. The germline V gene encodes CDR1 SGDLS and CDR2 YYNGEE. DNA of the CDR3: TGTGCCAGCAGCCTTAATCTCGGGACAGGGGAACCCTACGAGCAGTACTTC. This encodes CASSLNLGTGEPYEQYF.

The rearrangement joins TRBV11-2 to TRBJ2-7, with 9 positions matching TRBD1. Germline trimming cut 1 base from V and 5 bases from J; bases unmatched to any gene: 6. Germline lookup yields CDR1 SGHAT and CDR2 FQNNGV. The CDR3 sequence is 15 residues long. The CDR3 protein is CASSLGDRAAHEQYF. Here the CDR3 DNA reads TGTGCCAGCAGCTTAGGGGACAGGGCGGCCCACGAGCAGTACTTC.

The rearrangement links TRBV4-3 to TRBJ1-6, with 9 bases matching TRBD1. V was pared by 6 bases and J by 9 bases, with 9 bases of the junction left unmatched. This CDR3 contains 15 residues. Germline V CDR1 and CDR2: LGHNA, YSLEER. CDR3 nucleotide sequence: TGCGCCAGCAGTCCTGATTCGACAGGGGGTTCACCCCTCCACTTT. Its protein is CASSPDSTGGSPLHF.

This clone was recorded a few times. The rearrangement joins TRBV5-1 to TRBJ1-2; 9 positions match TRBD1. CDR3 size: 15 residues. V shed 4 bases, J shed 4 bases, and the junction held 8 bases outside the gene matches. The V gene's germline CDR1 is SGHRS and CDR2 YFSETQ. DNA for the CDR3: TGCGCCAGCAGCCCGGGACAGGGTTTGTCCTATGGCTACACCTTC. It encodes CASSPGQGLSYGYTF.

V usage is TRBV27 and J usage is TRBJ2-3; a weak D match, TRBD1 (5 bases). The CDR3 runs to 13 residues. The V end was cut by 2 bases, the J end by 7 bases, with 10 bases between. CDR1 and CDR2 (germline): MNHEY, SMNVEV (reference sequence). The CDR3 is CASSLGQGNTQYF. CDR3 in DNA: TGTGCCAGCAGTTTAGGGCAGGGTAATACGCAGTATTTT.

The chain uses TRBV19 and TRBJ2-1; 13 bases line up with TRBD2. Germline V gene sequence: CDR1 LNHDA, CDR2 SQIVND (reference sequence). There are 21 residues in the CDR3. Unmatched junction bases numbered 17, after V lost 3 bases and J lost 3 bases. CDR3 sequence: CASSMPKDTYRLAGGYNEQFF. The CDR3, as DNA: TGTGCCAGTAGTATGCCGAAGGACACATACCGACTAGCGGGAGGCTACAATGAGCAGTTCTTC. Variable domain in full (rest from reference TRBV19 and TRBJ2-1): DGGITQSPKYLFRKEGQNVTLSCEQNLNHDAMYWYRQDPGQGLRLIYYSQIVNDFQKGDIAEGYSVSREKKESFPLTVTSAQKNPTAFYLCASSMPKDTYRLAGGYNEQFFGPGTRLTVL.

The CDR3 DNA is TGTGCCAGCAGCGACCCAGGGGCCGAACTGAACACTGAAGCTTTCTTT. This codes for CASSDPGAELNTEAFF. The chain links TRBV13 to TRBJ1-1; TRBD1 is a possible D gene (6 bases). The germline V gene encodes CDR1 PRHDT and CDR2 FYEKMQ (reference sequence). The CDR3 is made up of 16 amino acids. With 5 bases removed from V and 0 bases from J, the gap between germline ends came to 16 bases.

The chain joins TRBV7-2 to TRBJ2-1; 8 bases map to TRBD1. After removal of 6 bases from V and 6 bases from J, the junction contained 4 bases not matched to a gene. Per germline, CDR1 SGHTA and CDR2 FQGNSA. The CDR3 consists of 13 residues. Written as DNA, the CDR3 is TGTGCCAGCAGTTCGGACAGGGTCAATGAGCAGTTCTTC. Translating gives CASSSDRVNEQFF.